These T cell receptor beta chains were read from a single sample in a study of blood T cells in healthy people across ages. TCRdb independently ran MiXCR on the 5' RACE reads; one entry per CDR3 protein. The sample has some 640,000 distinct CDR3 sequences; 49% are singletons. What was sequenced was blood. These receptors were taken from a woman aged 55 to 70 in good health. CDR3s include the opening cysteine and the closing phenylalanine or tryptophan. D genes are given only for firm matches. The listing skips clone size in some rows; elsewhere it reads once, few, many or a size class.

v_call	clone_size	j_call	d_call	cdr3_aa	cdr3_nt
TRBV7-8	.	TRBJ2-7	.	CASSLGRTLDYEQYF	TGTGCCAGCAGCTTAGGTCGAACCCTTGACTACGAGCAGTACTTC
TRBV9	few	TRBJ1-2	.	CASSVDPDTSYGYTF	TGTGCCAGCAGCGTAGACCCGGACACCTCCTATGGCTACACCTTC
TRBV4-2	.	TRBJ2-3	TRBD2	CASSQESSGGIADTQYF	TGTGCCAGCAGCCAAGAGTCTAGCGGAGGGATCGCAGATACGCAGTATTTT
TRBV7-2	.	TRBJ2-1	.	CASSFRGGANNEQFF	TGTGCCAGCAGTTTTAGGGGGGGGGCTAACAATGAGCAGTTCTTC
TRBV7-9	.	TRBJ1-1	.	CASSFDRGKVPEAFF	TGTGCCAGCAGCTTTGACCGGGGTAAAGTCCCTGAAGCTTTCTTT
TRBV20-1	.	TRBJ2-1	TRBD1	CSARSAPGQGPSEQFF	TGCAGTGCTAGGAGTGCGCCGGGACAGGGGCCGAGTGAGCAGTTCTTC
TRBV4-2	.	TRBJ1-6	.	CASSQGLTADGSPLHF	TGTGCCAGCAGCCAAGGTCTAACAGCTGATGGTTCACCCCTCCACTTT
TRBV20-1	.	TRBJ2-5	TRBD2	CGASLASGIKTQYF	TGCGGTGCTAGTCTGGCTAGCGGGATTAAGACCCAGTACTTC
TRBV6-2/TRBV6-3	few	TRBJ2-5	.	CASSYWQSLAQEETQYF	TGTGCCAGCAGTTACTGGCAGTCTCTAGCGCAAGAAGAGACCCAGTACTTC
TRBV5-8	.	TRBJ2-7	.	CASRHRNRAASYEQYF	TGTGCCAGCAGACACCGTAACAGGGCAGCTTCCTACGAGCAGTACTTC
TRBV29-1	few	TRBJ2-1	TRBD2	CVGTSGYNEQFF	TGCGTTGGGACTAGCGGATACAATGAGCAGTTCTTC
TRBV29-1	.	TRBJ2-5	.	CSALGGWTETQYF	TGCAGCGCTCTAGGGGGTTGGACAGAGACCCAGTACTTC
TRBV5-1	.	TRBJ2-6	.	CASTSISGANVLTF	TGCGCCAGCACTTCTATCTCTGGGGCCAACGTCCTGACTTTC
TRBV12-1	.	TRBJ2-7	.	CASSGTPFSGGEPYEQYF	TGTGCCAGCAGCGGAACCCCCTTTAGTGGCGGGGAACCCTACGAGCAGTACTTC
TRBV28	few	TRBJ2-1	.	CASSGSREQFF	TGTGCCAGCAGTGGTAGCCGTGAGCAGTTCTTC
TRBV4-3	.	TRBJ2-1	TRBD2	CASSQGTGLAIEQFF	TGCGCCAGCAGCCAAGGGACCGGACTAGCGATCGAGCAGTTCTTC
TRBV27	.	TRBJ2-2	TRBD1	CATLTGRGLTGELFF	TGTGCCACCCTCACGGGCAGGGGGCTCACCGGGGAGCTGTTTTTT
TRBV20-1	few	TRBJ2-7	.	CSAPRTDWEQYF	TGCAGTGCCCCCAGGACGGACTGGGAGCAGTACTTC
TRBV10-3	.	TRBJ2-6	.	CAISEESGANVLTF	TGTGCCATCAGTGAGGAATCTGGGGCCAACGTCCTGACTTTC
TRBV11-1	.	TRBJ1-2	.	CASSLSGNHGYTF	TGTGCCAGCAGCTTATCAGGGAACCATGGCTACACCTTC
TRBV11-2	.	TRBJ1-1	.	CASSLGLENTEAFF	TGTGCCAGCAGCTTAGGGCTGGAGAACACTGAAGCTTTCTTT
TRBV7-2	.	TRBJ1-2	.	CASSLNRRENYGYTF	TGTGCCAGCAGCTTGAACAGGCGGGAGAACTATGGCTACACCTTC
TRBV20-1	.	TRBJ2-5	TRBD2	CSALSSGQETQYF	TGCAGCGCGTTATCTAGCGGGCAAGAGACCCAGTACTTC
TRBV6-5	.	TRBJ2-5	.	CASSRAWGQETQYF	TGTGCCAGCAGCCGGGCGTGGGGCCAAGAGACCCAGTACTTC
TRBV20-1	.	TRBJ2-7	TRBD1	CSARADRANEQYF	TGCAGTGCTAGAGCTGACAGGGCCAACGAGCAGTACTTC
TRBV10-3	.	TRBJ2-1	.	CAISEFQAKSSYNEQFF	TGTGCCATCAGTGAGTTCCAGGCGAAGAGCTCCTACAATGAGCAGTTCTTC
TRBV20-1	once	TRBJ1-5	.	CSARSGNQPQHF	TGCAGCGCTAGGTCAGGGAATCAGCCCCAGCATTTT
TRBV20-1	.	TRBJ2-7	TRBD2	CSAGGVVAATYNEQYF	TGCAGTGCGGGGGGGGTTGTGGCGGCGACCTACAATGAGCAGTACTTC
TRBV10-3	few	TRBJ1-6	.	CAIGGGSDSPLHF	TGTGCCATCGGGGGAGGCTCAGATTCACCCCTCCACTTT
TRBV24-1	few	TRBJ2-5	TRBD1	CATSWGQGVETQYF	TGTGCCACCAGTTGGGGACAGGGGGTAGAGACCCAGTACTTC
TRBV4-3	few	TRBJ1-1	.	CASSQERGAGGNTEAFF	TGCGCCAGCAGCCAAGAACGAGGGGCGGGTGGAAACACTGAAGCTTTCTTT
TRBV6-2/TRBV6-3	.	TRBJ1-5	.	CASSYSSISVMLYNQPQHF	TGTGCCAGCAGTTACTCGAGTATTTCCGTGATGCTTTACAATCAGCCCCAGCATTTT
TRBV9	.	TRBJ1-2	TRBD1	CASSAGTGGYGYTF	TGTGCCAGCAGCGCCGGGACAGGGGGCTATGGCTACACCTTC
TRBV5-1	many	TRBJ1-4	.	CASSFSRNEKLFF	TGCGCCAGCAGCTTTTCGAGGAATGAAAAACTGTTTTTT
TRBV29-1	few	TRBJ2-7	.	CSVRDTPAQSEQYF	TGCAGCGTGAGGGACACCCCGGCTCAGTCCGAGCAGTACTTC
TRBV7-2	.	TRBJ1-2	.	CASSLGDRIDGYTF	TGTGCCAGCAGCTTAGGTGACAGGATCGATGGCTACACCTTC
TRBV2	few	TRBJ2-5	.	CASSGGPGTQYF	TGTGCCAGCAGCGGGGGACCGGGGACCCAGTACTTC
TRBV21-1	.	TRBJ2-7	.	CASSKSVSYEQYF	TGTGCCAGCAGCAAATCAGTGAGCTACGAGCAGTACTTC
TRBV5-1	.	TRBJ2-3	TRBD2	CASSLALAGGGDTQYF	TGCGCCAGCAGCTTGGCACTAGCGGGCGGCGGGGACACGCAGTATTTT
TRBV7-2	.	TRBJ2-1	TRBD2	CASSLLEWLGASGDNEQFF	TGTGCCAGCAGCTTATTAGAGTGGTTAGGGGCTAGCGGGGACAATGAGCAGTTCTTC
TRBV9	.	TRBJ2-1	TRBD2	CASSLSGTDNEQFF	TGTGCCAGCAGCCTTAGCGGGACCGACAATGAGCAGTTCTTC
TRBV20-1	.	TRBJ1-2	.	CSARGPRHGGYTF	TGCAGTGCTAGAGGGCCCCGGCATGGGGGCTACACCTTC
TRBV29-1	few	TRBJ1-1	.	CSVRPGDTEAFF	TGCAGCGTACGACCAGGGGACACTGAAGCTTTCTTT
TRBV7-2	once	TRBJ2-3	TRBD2	CASSTRLAGHTDTQYF	TGTGCCAGCAGCACAAGACTAGCGGGACACACAGATACGCAGTATTTT
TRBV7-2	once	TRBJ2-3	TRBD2	CASSLDWTSGRGPSDTQYF	TGTGCCAGCAGCTTAGATTGGACTAGCGGGAGGGGTCCCTCAGATACGCAGTATTTT
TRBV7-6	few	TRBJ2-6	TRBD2	CASSLELAGSSGANVLTF	TGTGCCAGCAGCTTAGAACTAGCGGGGAGCTCTGGGGCCAACGTCCTGACTTTC
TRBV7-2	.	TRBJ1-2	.	CASSPRTDVHGYTF	TGTGCCAGCAGCCCTCGGACAGACGTGCATGGCTACACCTTC
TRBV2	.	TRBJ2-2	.	CASRARTDFNTGELFF	TGTGCCAGCAGGGCTAGGACGGACTTTAACACCGGGGAGCTGTTTTTT
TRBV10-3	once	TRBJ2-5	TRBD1	CAISDQGAQETQYF	TGTGCCATCAGTGACCAGGGGGCCCAAGAGACCCAGTACTTC
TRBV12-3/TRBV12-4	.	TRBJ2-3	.	CASSPSGLNTQYF	TGTGCCAGCAGTCCCTCCGGACTCAATACGCAGTATTTT
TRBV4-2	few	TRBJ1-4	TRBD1	CASSQDYGTGDEKLFF	TGTGCCAGCAGCCAAGATTATGGGACAGGGGATGAAAAACTGTTTTTT
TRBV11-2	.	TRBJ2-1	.	CASSLVRGLSYNEQFF	TGTGCCAGCAGCTTAGTGAGGGGACTGTCCTACAATGAGCAGTTCTTC
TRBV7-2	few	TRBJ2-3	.	CASSPTLERGFSDTQYF	TGTGCCAGCAGCCCCACGTTGGAACGGGGGTTTAGTGATACGCAGTATTTT